The rows below give T cell receptor beta chains drawn from one sample of a study of OX40 agonist ivuxolimab in advanced cancers. Here immunoSEQ multiplex PCR was the method, and the copy in TCRdb shows in-frame clones only, minus some. The sample records approximately 81,000 clones, just over 90% being singletons. This material consisted of CD4+ or CD8+ T cells sorted from blood, taken in a trial of the OX40 agonist ivuxolimab. The receptor source for this set is an adult with an advanced solid tumor such as melanoma, head and neck, liver or kidney cancer. CDR3s include the opening cysteine and the closing phenylalanine or tryptophan. The D gene is left open where the match is weak.

TRBV2	.	TRBJ2-7	CASSVTPLSYEQYF	TGTGCCAGCAGTGTAACCCCTCTCTCCTACGAGCAGTACTTC
TRBV5-1	.	TRBJ2-2	CASSLVGQDRAGELFF	TGCGCCAGCAGCTTGGTGGGGCAGGATCGCGCCGGGGAGCTGTTTTTT
TRBV7-2	.	TRBJ1-4	CASSLGPDTTNEKLFF	TGTGCCAGCAGCTTAGGACCTGACACGACTAATGAAAAACTGTTTTTT
TRBV7-6	.	TRBJ2-3	CASSLGTGLATSTDTQYF	TGTGCCAGCAGCTTGGGAACGGGACTCGCAACTAGCACAGATACGCAGTATTTT
TRBV7-8	TRBD2	TRBJ2-3	CASSLEVLAGERDTQYF	TGTGCCAGCAGCTTAGAAGTCCTAGCGGGGGAGAGAGATACGCAGTATTTT
TRBV7-8	TRBD2	TRBJ2-1	CASSLLSGRADNEQFF	TGTGCCAGCAGCTTACTGAGCGGGAGGGCCGACAATGAGCAGTTCTTC
TRBV19	TRBD1	TRBJ2-7	CASSHGTGFNEQYF	TGTGCCAGTAGCCATGGGACAGGGTTCAACGAGCAGTACTTC
TRBV4-1	TRBD2	TRBJ2-3	CASSQGTSGYTDTQYF	TGCGCCAGCAGCCAGGGGACTAGCGGATACACAGATACGCAGTATTTT
TRBV27	.	TRBJ1-5	CASNPDYSNQPQHF	TGTGCCAGCAACCCAGACTATAGCAATCAGCCCCAGCATTTT
TRBV11-2	.	TRBJ2-3	CASSLVAEPSSTDTQYF	TGTGCCAGCAGCTTGGTAGCGGAGCCCTCTAGCACAGATACGCAGTATTTT
TRBV11-2	TRBD1	TRBJ1-1	CASRKGTGGFLEAFF	TGTGCCAGCAGAAAGGGGACAGGGGGTTTTCTTGAAGCTTTCTTT